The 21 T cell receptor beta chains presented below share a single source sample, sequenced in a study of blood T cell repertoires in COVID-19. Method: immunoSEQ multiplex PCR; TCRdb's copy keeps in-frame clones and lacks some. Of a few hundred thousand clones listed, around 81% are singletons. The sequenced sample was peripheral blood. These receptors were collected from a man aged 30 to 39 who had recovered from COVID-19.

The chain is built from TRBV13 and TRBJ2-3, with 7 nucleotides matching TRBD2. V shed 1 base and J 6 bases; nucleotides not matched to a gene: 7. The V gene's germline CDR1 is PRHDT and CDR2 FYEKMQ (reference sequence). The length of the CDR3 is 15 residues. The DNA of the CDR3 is TGTGCCAGCAGCTTAGAGGCGGGGGTTAGGGATACGCAGTATTTT. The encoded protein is CASSLEAGVRDTQYF.

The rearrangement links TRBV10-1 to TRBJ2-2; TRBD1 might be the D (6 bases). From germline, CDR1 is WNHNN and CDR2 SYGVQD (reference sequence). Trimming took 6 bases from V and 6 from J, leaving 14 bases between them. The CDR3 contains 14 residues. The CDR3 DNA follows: TGCGCCAGCAGCCAAAACAGGGTCTCCGGGGAGCTGTTTTTT. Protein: CASSQNRVSGELFF.

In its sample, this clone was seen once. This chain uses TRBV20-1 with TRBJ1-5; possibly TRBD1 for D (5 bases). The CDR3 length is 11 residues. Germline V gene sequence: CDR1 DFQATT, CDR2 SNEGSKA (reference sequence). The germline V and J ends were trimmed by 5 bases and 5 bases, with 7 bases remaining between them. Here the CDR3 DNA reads TGCAGTGCTGGGGGGTATCAGCCCCAGCATTTT. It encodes CSAGGYQPQHF.

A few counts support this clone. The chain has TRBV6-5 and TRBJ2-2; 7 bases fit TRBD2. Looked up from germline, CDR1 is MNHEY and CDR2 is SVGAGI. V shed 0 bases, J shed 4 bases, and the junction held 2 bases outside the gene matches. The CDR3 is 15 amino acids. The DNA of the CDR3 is TGTGCCAGCAGTTACTCGAGCGGGGCCACCGGGGAGCTGTTTTTT. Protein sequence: CASSYSSGATGELFF.

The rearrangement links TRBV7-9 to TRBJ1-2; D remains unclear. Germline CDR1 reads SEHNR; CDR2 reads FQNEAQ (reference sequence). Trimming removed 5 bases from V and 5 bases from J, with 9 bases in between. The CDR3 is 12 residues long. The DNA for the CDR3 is TGTGCCAGCAGCCCGCCGGGGTATGGCTACACCTTC. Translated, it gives CASSPPGYGYTF.

CDR3 DNA sequence: TGCACCATAGTCGCGGATACGCAGTATTTT. It specifies CTIVADTQYF. V gene TRBV1 combines with J gene TRBJ2-3; TRBD2, the D gene given by the table, was not confirmed from the DNA. TRBV1 is marked as a pseudogene. The CDR3 has 10 residues.

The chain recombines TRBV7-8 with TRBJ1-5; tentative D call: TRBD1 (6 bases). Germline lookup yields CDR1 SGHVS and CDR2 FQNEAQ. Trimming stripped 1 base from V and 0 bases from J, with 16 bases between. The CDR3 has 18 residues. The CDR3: CASSLVTGSRNSNQPQHF. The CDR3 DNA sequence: TGTGCCAGCAGCTTAGTTACAGGGAGTAGGAATAGCAATCAGCCCCAGCATTTT.

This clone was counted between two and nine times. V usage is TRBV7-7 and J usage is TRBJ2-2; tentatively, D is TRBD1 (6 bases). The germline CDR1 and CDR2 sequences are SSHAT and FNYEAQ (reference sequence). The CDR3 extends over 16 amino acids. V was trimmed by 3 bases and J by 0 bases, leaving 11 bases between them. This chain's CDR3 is CASSFEGGSNTGELFF. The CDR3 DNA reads TGTGCCAGCAGCTTCGAAGGGGGATCGAACACCGGGGAGCTGTTTTTT.

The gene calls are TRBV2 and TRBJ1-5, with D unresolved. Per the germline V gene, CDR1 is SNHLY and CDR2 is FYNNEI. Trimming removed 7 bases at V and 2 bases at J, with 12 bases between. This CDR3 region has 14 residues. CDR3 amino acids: CASMREAGNQPQHF. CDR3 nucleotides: TGTGCCAGCATGAGGGAGGCCGGCAATCAGCCCCAGCATTTT.

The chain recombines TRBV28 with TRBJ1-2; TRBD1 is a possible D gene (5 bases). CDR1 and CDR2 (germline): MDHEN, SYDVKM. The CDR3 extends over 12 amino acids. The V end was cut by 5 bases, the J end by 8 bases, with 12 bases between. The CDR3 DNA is TGTGCCAGCAGTACAGGCCTTCTGGGCTACACCTTC. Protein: CASSTGLLGYTF.

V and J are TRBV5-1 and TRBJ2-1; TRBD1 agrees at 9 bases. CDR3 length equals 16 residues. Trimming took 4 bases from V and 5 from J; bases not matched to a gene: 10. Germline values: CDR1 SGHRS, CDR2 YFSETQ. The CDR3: CASSLTGTGINNEQFF. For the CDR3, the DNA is TGCGCCAGCAGCCTTACCGGGACAGGGATTAACAATGAGCAGTTCTTC.

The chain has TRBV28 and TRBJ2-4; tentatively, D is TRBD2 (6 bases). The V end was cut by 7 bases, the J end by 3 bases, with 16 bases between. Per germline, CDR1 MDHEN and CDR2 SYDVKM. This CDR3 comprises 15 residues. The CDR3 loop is CASINGGLGKNIQYF. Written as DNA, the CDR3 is TGTGCCAGCATCAACGGGGGATTGGGCAAAAACATTCAGTACTTC.

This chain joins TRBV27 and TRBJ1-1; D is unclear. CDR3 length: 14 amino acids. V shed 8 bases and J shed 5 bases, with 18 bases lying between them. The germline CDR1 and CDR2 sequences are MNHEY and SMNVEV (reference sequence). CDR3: CASRVSLRRTEAFF. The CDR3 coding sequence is TGTGCCAGCCGCGTTAGTCTGCGTCGGACTGAAGCTTTCTTT.

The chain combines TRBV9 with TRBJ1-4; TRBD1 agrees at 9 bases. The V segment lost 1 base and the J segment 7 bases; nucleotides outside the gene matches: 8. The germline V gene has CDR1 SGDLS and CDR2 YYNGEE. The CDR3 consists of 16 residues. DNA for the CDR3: TGTGCCAGCAGCGTACAGCCCGGGACAGGGTTTGAAAAACTGTTTTTT. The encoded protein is CASSVQPGTGFEKLFF.

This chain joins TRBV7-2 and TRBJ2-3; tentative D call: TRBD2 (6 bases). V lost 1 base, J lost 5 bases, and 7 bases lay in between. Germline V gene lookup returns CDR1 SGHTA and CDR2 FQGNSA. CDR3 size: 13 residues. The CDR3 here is CASSLVEGDTQYF. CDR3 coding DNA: TGTGCCAGCAGCTTAGTGGAGGGAGATACGCAGTATTTT.

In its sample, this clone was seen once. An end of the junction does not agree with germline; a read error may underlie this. As DNA, the CDR3 is TGTGCCAGCAGCTTGAGTGGGGGGGGGACAGGGTCGTTCTTC. Encoded protein: CASSLSGGGTGSFF. V gene TRBV5-4 combines with J gene TRBJ2-7, with 9 bases matching TRBD1. The germline CDR1 and CDR2 sequences are SGHNT and YYREEE (reference sequence). The CDR3 spans 14 residues.

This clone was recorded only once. The CDR3 region has the DNA TGTGCCAGCAGCTCTAAGGCGGCCCGGGGAGAGACCCAGTACTTC. It specifies CASSSKAARGETQYF. This chain uses TRBV7-2 with TRBJ2-5; D is possibly TRBD2 (5 bases). CDR3 length equals 15 residues. V was clipped by 4 bases and J by 4 bases, with 16 bases between them. Germline CDR1 and CDR2: SGHTA and FQGNSA.

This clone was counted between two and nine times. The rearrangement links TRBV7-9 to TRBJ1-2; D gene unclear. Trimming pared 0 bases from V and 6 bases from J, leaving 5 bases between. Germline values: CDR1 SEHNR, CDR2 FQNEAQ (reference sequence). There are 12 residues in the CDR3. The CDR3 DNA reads TGTGCCAGCAGCTTAGCCGGGGATGGCTACACCTTC. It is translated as CASSLAGDGYTF.

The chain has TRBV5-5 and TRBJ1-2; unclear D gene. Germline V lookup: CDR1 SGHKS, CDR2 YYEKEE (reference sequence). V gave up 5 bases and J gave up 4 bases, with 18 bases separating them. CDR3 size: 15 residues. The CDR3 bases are TGTGCCAGCAGACGGGAATGGCAAGATGGCTATGGCTACACCTTC. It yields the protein CASRREWQDGYGYTF.

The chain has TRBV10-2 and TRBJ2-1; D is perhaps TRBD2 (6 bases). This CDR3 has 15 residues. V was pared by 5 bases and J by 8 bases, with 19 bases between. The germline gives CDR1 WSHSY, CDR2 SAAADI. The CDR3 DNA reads TGCGCCAGCAGTCCGACTAGTGGGCTTGAGCATGAGCAGTTCTTC. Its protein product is CASSPTSGLEHEQFF.

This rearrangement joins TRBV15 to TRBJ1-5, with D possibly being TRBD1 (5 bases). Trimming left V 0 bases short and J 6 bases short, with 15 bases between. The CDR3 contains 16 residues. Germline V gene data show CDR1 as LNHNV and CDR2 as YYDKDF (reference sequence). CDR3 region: CATSREGGDLGQPQHF. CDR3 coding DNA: TGTGCCACCAGCAGAGAGGGGGGGGATTTAGGTCAGCCCCAGCATTTT.